This T cell receptor (beta chain) was identified during a study of neurological immune-mediated disorders. 5'RACE with 10-nucleotide random UMIs generated the cDNA. TCRdb re-analysed the 5' RACE reads in MiXCR, keeping a single row per CDR3 protein. The sample records roughly 48,000 distinct CDR3 sequences, approximately 12% being singletons. General study findings and limits: Private repertoires in all groups were suggested, as expanded clones shared no CDR3 amino acid sequences across subjects. Multiple sclerosis, the disease with the least TCR clonal expansion, fell below healthy controls, whereas HTLV-1-associated myelopathy showed the most.

Time point given: longitudinal time-point 3. This CDR3 has 17 residues. V was pared by 3 bases and J by 3 bases, with 6 bases of the junction left unmatched. Looked up from germline, CDR1 is LNHNV and CDR2 is YYDKDF (reference sequence). This clonotype was seen at least ten times. Its antigen is not known. The sequenced sample consisted of PBMCs. This clonotype originated in a male donor with HTLV-1-associated myelopathy (HAM/TSP). The genes are TRBV15 and TRBJ2-5; 14 positions match TRBD2. CDR3 coding DNA: TGTGCCACCAGCAGGAGACTAGCGGGGGGGGGAAAAGAGACCCAGTACTTC. It yields the protein CATSRRLAGGGKETQYF.